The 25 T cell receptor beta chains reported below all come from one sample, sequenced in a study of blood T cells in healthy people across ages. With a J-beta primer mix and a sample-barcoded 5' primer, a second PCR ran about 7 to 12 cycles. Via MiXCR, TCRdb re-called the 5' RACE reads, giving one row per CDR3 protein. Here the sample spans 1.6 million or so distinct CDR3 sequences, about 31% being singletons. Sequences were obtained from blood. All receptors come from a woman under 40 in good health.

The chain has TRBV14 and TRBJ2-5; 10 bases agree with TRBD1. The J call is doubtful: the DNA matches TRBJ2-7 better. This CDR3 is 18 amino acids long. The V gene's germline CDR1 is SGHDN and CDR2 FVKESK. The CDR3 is CASSQTRQGAHRLDEQYF. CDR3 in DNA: TGTGCCAGCAGTCAGACAAGACAGGGGGCTCACAGACTCGACGAGCAGTACTTC.

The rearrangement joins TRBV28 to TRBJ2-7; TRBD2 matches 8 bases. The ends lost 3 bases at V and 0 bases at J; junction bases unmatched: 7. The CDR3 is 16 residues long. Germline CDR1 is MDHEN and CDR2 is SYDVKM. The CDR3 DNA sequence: TGTGCCAGCAGTTTCTCCACTAGCGGACCCTCCTACGAGCAGTACTTC. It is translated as CASSFSTSGPSYEQYF.

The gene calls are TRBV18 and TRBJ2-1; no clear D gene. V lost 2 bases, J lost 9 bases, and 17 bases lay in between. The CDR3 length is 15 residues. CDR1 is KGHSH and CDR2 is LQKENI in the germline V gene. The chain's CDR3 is CASSPRAGDTPEQFF. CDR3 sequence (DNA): TGTGCCAGCTCACCAAGGGCAGGCGACACCCCTGAGCAGTTCTTC.

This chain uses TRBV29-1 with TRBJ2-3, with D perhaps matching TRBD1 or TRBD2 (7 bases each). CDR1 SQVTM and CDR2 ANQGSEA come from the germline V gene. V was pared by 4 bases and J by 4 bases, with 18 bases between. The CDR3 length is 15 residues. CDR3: CSVVGQGGDADTQYF. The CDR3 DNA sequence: TGCAGCGTTGTGGGCCAGGGGGGGGACGCAGATACGCAGTATTTT.

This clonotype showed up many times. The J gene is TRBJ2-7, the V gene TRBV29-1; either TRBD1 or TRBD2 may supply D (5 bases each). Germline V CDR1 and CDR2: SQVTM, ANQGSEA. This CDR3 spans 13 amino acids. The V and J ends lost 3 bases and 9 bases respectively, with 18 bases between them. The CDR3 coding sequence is TGCAGCGTTGAGGAGTCGGGACGCCCAAGGCAGTACTTC. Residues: CSVEESGRPRQYF.

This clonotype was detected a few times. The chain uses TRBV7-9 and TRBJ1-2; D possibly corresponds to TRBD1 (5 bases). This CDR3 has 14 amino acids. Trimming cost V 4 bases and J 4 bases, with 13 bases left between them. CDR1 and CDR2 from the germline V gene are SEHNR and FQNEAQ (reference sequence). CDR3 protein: CASSSRDWGYGYTF. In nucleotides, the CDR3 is TGTGCCAGCAGCTCCAGGGATTGGGGCTATGGCTACACCTTC.

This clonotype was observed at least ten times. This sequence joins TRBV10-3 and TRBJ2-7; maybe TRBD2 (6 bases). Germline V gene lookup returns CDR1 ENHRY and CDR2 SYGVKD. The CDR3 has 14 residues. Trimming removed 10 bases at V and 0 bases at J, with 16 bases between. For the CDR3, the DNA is TGTGCCACGAGACGGGAGCAGAGCTCCTACGAGCAGTACTTC. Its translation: CATRREQSSYEQYF.

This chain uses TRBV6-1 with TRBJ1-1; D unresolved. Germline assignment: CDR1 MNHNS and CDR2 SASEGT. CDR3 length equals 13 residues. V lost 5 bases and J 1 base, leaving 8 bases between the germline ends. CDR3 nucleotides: TGTGCCAGCAGTAACAACCCGAACACTGAAGCTTTCTTT. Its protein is CASSNNPNTEAFF.

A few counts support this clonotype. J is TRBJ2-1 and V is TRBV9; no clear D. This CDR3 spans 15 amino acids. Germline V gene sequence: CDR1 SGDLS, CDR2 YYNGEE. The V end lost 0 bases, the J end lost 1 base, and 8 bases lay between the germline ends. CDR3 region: CASSVAVGSYNEQFF. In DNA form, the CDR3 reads TGTGCCAGCAGCGTAGCGGTAGGGTCCTACAATGAGCAGTTCTTC. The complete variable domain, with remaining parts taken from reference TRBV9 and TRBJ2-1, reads DSGVTQTPKHLITATGQRVTLRCSPRSGDLSVYWYQQSLDQGLQFLIQYYNGEERAKGNILERFSAQQFPDLHSELNLSSLELGDSALYFCASSVAVGSYNEQFFGPGTRLTVL.

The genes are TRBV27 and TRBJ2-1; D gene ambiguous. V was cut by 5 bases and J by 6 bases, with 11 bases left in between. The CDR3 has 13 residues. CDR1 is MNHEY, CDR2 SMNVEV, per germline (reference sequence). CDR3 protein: CASSTPAGNEQFF. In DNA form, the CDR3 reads TGTGCCAGCAGTACACCGGCAGGCAATGAGCAGTTCTTC.

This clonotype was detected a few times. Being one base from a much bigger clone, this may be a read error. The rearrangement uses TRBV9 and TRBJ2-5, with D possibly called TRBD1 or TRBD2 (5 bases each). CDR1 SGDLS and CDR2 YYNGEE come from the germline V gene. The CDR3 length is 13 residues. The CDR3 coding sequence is TGTGCCGGCAGCGTGGGGGTCCAAGAGACCCAGTACTTC. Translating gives CAGSVGVQETQYF.

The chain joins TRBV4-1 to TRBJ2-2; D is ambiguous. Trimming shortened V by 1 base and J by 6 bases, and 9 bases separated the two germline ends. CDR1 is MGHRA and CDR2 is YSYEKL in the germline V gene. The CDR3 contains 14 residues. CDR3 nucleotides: TGCGCCAGCAGCCAAGTTTTGCAGTCCGGGGAGCTGTTTTTT. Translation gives CASSQVLQSGELFF.

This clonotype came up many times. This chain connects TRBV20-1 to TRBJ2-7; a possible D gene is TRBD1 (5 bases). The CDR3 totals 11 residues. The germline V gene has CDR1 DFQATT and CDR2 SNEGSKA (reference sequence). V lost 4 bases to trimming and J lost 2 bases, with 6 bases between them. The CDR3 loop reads CSAKTAYEQYF. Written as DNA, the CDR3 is TGCAGTGCTAAGACAGCCTACGAGCAGTACTTC.

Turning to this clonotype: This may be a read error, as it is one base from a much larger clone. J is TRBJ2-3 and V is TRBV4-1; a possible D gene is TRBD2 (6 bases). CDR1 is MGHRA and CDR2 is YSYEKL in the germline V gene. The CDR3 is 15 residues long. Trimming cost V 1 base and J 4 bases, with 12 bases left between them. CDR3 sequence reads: CASSQGTASADTQYF. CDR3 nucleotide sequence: TGCGCCAGCAGCCAAGGTACAGCTAGCGCAGATACGCAGTATTTT.

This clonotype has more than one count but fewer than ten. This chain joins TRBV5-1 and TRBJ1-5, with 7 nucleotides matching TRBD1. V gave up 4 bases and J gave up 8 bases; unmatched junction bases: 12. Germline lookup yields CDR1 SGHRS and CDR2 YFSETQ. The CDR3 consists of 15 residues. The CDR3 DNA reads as TGCGCCAGCAGCCCGGGCAGGGCAGGGGGGGAGCCCCAGCATTTT. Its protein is CASSPGRAGGEPQHF.

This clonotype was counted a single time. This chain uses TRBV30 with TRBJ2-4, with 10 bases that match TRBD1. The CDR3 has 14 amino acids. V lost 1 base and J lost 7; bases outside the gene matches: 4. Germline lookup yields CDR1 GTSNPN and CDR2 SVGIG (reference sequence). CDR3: CAWSAGTGDNIQYF. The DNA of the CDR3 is TGTGCCTGGAGTGCCGGGACAGGGGATAACATTCAGTACTTC.

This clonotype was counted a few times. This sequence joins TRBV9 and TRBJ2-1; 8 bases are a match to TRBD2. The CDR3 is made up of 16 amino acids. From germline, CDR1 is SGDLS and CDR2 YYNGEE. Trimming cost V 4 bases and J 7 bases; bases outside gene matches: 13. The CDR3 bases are TGTGCCAGCAGCCCACGAACGGGACTAGTGAGGAATGAGCAGTTCTTC. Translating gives CASSPRTGLVRNEQFF. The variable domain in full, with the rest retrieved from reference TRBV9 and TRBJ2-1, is DSGVTQTPKHLITATGQRVTLRCSPRSGDLSVYWYQQSLDQGLQFLIQYYNGEERAKGNILERFSAQQFPDLHSELNLSSLELGDSALYFCASSPRTGLVRNEQFFGPGTRLTVL.

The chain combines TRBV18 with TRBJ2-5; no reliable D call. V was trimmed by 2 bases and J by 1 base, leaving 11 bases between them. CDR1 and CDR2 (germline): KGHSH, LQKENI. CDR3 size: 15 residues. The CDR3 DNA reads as TGTGCCAGCTCACCATCGCCCCGGAGCCAAGAGACCCAGTACTTC. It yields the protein CASSPSPRSQETQYF.

The CDR3 loop reads CRPTGHRRKVAKNIQYF. In nucleotides, the CDR3 is TGCAGACCTACGGGGCATCGGCGGAAAGTAGCCAAAAACATTCAGTACTTC. J is TRBJ2-4 and V is TRBV20-1; tentatively, D is TRBD1 or TRBD2 (5 bases each). Germline V lookup: CDR1 DFQATT, CDR2 SNEGSKA (reference sequence). This CDR3 region has 17 residues.

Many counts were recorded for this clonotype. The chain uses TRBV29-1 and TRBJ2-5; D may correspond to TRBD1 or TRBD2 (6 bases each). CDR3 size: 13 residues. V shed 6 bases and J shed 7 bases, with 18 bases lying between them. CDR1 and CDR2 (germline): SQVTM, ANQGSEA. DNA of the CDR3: TGCAGCGTAGCACTCCGGGGGCCAGGGACCCAGTACTTC. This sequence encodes CSVALRGPGTQYF.

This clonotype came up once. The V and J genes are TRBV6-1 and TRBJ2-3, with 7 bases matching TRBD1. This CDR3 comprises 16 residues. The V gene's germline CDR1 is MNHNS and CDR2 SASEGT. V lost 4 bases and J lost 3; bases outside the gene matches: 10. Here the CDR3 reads CASSVRQGKLTDTQYF. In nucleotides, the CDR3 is TGTGCCAGCAGTGTACGACAGGGTAAACTGACAGATACGCAGTATTTT.

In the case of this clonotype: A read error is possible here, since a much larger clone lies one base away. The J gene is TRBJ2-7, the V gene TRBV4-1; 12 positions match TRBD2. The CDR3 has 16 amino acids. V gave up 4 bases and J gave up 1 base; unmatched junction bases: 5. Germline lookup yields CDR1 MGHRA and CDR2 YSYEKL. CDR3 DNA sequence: TGCGCCAGCAGCCTCCGGACTAGCGGGACTTCCTACGAGCAGTACTTC. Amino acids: CASSLRTSGTSYEQYF.

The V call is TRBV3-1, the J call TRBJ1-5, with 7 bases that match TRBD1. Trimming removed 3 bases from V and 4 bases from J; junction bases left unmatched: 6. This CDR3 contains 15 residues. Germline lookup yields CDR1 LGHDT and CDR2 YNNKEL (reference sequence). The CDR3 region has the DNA TGTGCCAGCAGCCATGCTTACAGGGGTAATCAGCCCCAGCATTTT. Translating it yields CASSHAYRGNQPQHF.

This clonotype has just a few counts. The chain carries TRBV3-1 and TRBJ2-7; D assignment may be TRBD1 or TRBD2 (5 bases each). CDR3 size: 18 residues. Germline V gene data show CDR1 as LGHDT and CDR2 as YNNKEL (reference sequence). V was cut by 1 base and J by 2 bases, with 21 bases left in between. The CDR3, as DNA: TGTGCCAGCAGCCAAGCTCCGTATGGGGGATCCCTGACCTACGAGCAGTACTTC. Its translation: CASSQAPYGGSLTYEQYF.

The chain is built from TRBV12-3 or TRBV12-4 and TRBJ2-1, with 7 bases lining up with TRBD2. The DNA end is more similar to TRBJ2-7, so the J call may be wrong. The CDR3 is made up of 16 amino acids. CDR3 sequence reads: CASIRDYPSSYNEQYF. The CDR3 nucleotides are TGTGCCAGCATTAGGGACTACCCGAGCTCCTACAATGAGCAGTACTTC.